These T cell receptor beta chains were read from a single sample in a study of shared clonotypes between healthy human individuals. Libraries were prepared by immunoSEQ multiplex PCR; TCRdb keeps only in-frame clonotypes and omits some of them. The sample includes about 470,000 clones, 70% to 80% of them seen just once. Sequencing was done on a sample of PBMCs. The receptors stem from a woman in her forties in good health. Some clones in this sample may be carry-over from other donors' samples. Both conserved end residues are part of each CDR3. D genes are given only for firm matches. A row's size may be missing; if present it is once, few, many or a size class.

V gene,clone size,J gene,D gene,CDR3 DNA,CDR3 protein
TRBV6-5,-,TRBJ2-7,TRBD1,TGTGCCAGCAGTTACCAGACAGGGGCTTGGTACGAGCAGTACTTC,CASSYQTGAWYEQYF
TRBV10-2,-,TRBJ2-3,-,TGCGCCAGCAGGGGACCTAGCACAGATACGCAGTATTTT,CASRGPSTDTQYF
TRBV6-4,few,TRBJ1-1,-,TGTGCCAGCAGTGAAGGCACTGAAGCTTTCTTT,CASSEGTEAFF
TRBV19,-,TRBJ1-3,-,TGTGCCAGTAGTATCGGCGGTTACTCTGGAAACACCATATATTTT,CASSIGGYSGNTIYF
TRBV7-9,few,TRBJ1-2,TRBD1,TGTGCCATACACTTAGGGACAGCCCATGGCTACACCTTC,CAIHLGTAHGYTF
TRBV30,-,TRBJ2-6,TRBD1,TGTGCCCGGGGCGGGACAGGGCCCACGGGGGCCAACGTCCTGACTTTC,CARGGTGPTGANVLTF
TRBV5-1,-,TRBJ2-1,TRBD2,TGCGCCAGCACGGAACCGGGACTAGCGGGAGCCAGGTCCTACAATGAGCAGTTCTTC,CASTEPGLAGARSYNEQFF
TRBV4-3,-,TRBJ2-4,-,TGCGCCAGCAGCCAAGAGGGGGCAGCCAAAAACATTCAGTACTTC,CASSQEGAAKNIQYF
TRBV30,-,TRBJ1-3,-,TGTGCCTGGAGTGCCCAGGGGACCTCTGGAAACACCATATATTTT,CAWSAQGTSGNTIYF
TRBV5-6,-,TRBJ2-1,-,TGTGCCAGCAGTAACTCTCCGGCAGGATTAAAGGAGCAGTTCTTC,CASSNSPAGLKEQFF
TRBV5-6,-,TRBJ2-5,-,TGTGCCAGCAGCCCAATCGGGAGAACGGCCGAGACCCAGTACTTC,CASSPIGRTAETQYF
TRBV7-8,-,TRBJ1-1,-,TGTGCCAGCAGCTCAAACCCGGGGGGGCAGGCGACTGAAGCTTTCTTT,CASSSNPGGQATEAFF
TRBV19,-,TRBJ1-1,-,TGTGCCAGTATGGGGGACGGGATGAACACTGAAGCTTTCTTT,CASMGDGMNTEAFF
TRBV4-2,-,TRBJ1-6,-,TGTGCCAGCAGCCAAGGCGCTCCCCACCAGGGGTACAATTCACCCCTCCACTTT,CASSQGAPHQGYNSPLHF
TRBV7-2,-,TRBJ2-7,-,TGTGCCAGCAGCCAGCGAGTCGGGTACGAGCAGTACTTC,CASSQRVGYEQYF
TRBV7-6,-,TRBJ2-5,-,TGTGCCAGCAGCCTCTCGGCGGGGTTCCTGGAGACCCAGTACTTC,CASSLSAGFLETQYF
TRBV28,-,TRBJ2-3,-,TGTGCCAGCAGTTTATTTTTCACAGATACGCAGTATTTT,CASSLFFTDTQYF
TRBV10-3,-,TRBJ2-3,TRBD1,TGTGCCATCGAAAGGGACAGGGAGGATACGCAGTATTTT,CAIERDREDTQYF
TRBV30,few,TRBJ2-7,TRBD2,TGTGCCTGGAGTGGGTTCGGCGGGAGTAACTACGAGCAGTACTTC,CAWSGFGGSNYEQYF
TRBV15,-,TRBJ2-7,TRBD1,TGTGCCACCAGCACAGGGACAGGGATACTCCCCTACGAGCAGTACTTC,CATSTGTGILPYEQYF
TRBV20-1,-,TRBJ2-3,-,TGCAGTGCTAGCGGGGTAGATACGCAGTATTTT,CSASGVDTQYF
TRBV7-9,-,TRBJ2-1,TRBD1,TGTGCCAGCAGCTCACAGGGGGCTGGCAATGAGCAGTTCTTC,CASSSQGAGNEQFF
TRBV2,once,TRBJ1-2,TRBD1,TGTGCCAGCAGTTTGGACAGGGAGTCCGGTGGCTACACCTTC,CASSLDRESGGYTF
TRBV28,many,TRBJ1-5,TRBD1,TGTGCCAGCAGTTTACTTTGGACAGGGGCGAGTAGGAGCAATCAGCCCCAGCATTTT,CASSLLWTGASRSNQPQHF
TRBV2,-,TRBJ2-1,TRBD2,TGTGCCAGCAGACCGGGACTAGCGGGATCATTTGAGCAGTTCTTC,CASRPGLAGSFEQFF
TRBV4-2,many,TRBJ2-7,-,TGTGCCAGCAGCCAAGAGGGGCCGACAGAGCCCACCTACGAGCAGTACTTC,CASSQEGPTEPTYEQYF
TRBV29-1,-,TRBJ2-1,-,TGCAGCGGTACCCAAGGGTCTGGCTCCTACAATGAGCAGTTCTTC,CSGTQGSGSYNEQFF
TRBV29-1,many,TRBJ1-1,TRBD1,TGCAGCGTGTCGCGACAGGGCGCAGCTTTCTTT,CSVSRQGAAFF
TRBV6-1,-,TRBJ2-7,-,TGTGCCAGCATTCTAGCCTACGAGCAGTACTTC,CASILAYEQYF
TRBV4-1,once,TRBJ1-5,-,TGCGCCAGCAGCCAAGAGGAAGATCAGCCCCAGCATTTT,CASSQEEDQPQHF
TRBV28,-,TRBJ1-5,-,TGTGCCAGCACCAAAGAGTGGGGACATAGCAATCAGCCCCAGCATTTT,CASTKEWGHSNQPQHF
TRBV27,few,TRBJ2-7,TRBD2,TGTGCCAGCAGTTACACTAGCGGGAGGGTCTCCTACGAGCAGTACTTC,CASSYTSGRVSYEQYF
TRBV7-9,-,TRBJ2-7,-,TGTGCCAGCAGCGCAGGACTGGCCTACGAGCAGTACTTC,CASSAGLAYEQYF
TRBV19,many,TRBJ1-1,-,TGTGCCAGTAGTATATCCACGCGGGGTACTGAAGCTTTCTTT,CASSISTRGTEAFF
TRBV18,few,TRBJ2-7,TRBD1,TGTGCCAGCTCACCTTCAGGGGGCGACGAGCAGTACTTC,CASSPSGGDEQYF
TRBV7-3,-,TRBJ2-1,-,TGTGCCAGCAGCTCCCACGGGGGCTTTTCCTACAATGAGCAGTTCTTC,CASSSHGGFSYNEQFF
TRBV30,-,TRBJ2-1,-,TGTGCCTGGAGTACCCTCGGCGGAGCCGACAATGAGCAGTTCTTC,CAWSTLGGADNEQFF
TRBV29-1,-,TRBJ1-1,-,TGCAGCGTTCCGGCCAGGGTCCAAGGGGGGACAAGCACTGAAGCTTTCTTT,CSVPARVQGGTSTEAFF
TRBV6-5,few,TRBJ1-2,TRBD1,TGTGCCAGCAGTCTATCGGACAGGTCCTATGGCTACACCTTC,CASSLSDRSYGYTF
TRBV6-4,-,TRBJ2-5,TRBD1,TGTGCCAGCAGTGTTGACAGGGGAGAGACCCAGTACTTC,CASSVDRGETQYF
TRBV19,-,TRBJ2-5,-,TGTGCCAGTAGTCAGATCCAAGAGACCCAGTACTTC,CASSQIQETQYF